The clone carrying this T cell receptor beta chain was seen a handful of times. Antigen specificity is unknown. Germline V gives CDR1 SEHNR, CDR2 FQNEAQ (reference sequence). V lost 0 bases to trimming and J lost 9 bases, with 12 bases between them. This CDR3 region has 14 residues. This sample is drawn from a study of T cell repertoires in cytomegalovirus infection. Study information: Public TCR beta signatures indicated both CMV infection and matching HLA type.

TCRdb re-called the reads through MiXCR, storing one row per CDR3 protein. The sample records roughly 640,000 distinct CDR3 sequences, 24% being singletons. Points from the study as a whole: Cumulative frequency (of public TCR beta family members) identified carriers of CMV plus the relevant HLA. The ex vivo response showed dominance by HLA-C-restricted CMV-specific TCR beta clonotypes.

The chain is built from TRBV7-9 and TRBJ2-1; D is unresolved. This receptor was taken from a human donor in good health (CMV status not recorded). Some clones in this sample may be carry-over from other donors' samples. The specimen sequenced was CD8+ T cells from PBMCs. The chain's CDR3 is CASSLAPPAPEQFF. The CDR3 bases are TGTGCCAGCAGCTTAGCCCCCCCGGCCCCTGAGCAGTTCTTC.